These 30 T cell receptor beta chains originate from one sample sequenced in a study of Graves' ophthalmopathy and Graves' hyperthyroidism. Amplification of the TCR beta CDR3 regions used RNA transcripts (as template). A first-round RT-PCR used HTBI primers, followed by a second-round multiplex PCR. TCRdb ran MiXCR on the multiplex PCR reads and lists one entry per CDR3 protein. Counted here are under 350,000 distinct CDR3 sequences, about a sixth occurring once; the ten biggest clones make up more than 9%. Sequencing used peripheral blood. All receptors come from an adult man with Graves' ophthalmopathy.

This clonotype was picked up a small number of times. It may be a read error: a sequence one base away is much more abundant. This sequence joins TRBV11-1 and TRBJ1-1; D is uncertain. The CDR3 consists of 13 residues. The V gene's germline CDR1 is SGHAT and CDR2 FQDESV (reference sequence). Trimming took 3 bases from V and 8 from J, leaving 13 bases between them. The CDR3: CASSFSRLWEAFF. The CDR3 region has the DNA TGTGCCAGCAGCTTTTCCCGTCTCTGGGAAGCTTTCTTT.

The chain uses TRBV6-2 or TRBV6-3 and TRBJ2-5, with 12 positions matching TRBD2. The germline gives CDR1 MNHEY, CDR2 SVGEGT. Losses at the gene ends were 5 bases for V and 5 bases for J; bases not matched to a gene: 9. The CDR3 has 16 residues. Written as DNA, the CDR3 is TGTGCCAGCAGTCAACTAGGACTAGCGGGAAGCGAGACCCAGTACTTC. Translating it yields CASSQLGLAGSETQYF.

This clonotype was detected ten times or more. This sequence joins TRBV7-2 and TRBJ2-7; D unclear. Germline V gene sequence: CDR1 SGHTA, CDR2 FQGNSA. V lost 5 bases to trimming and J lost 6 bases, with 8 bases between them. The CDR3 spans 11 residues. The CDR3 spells CASSTGIEQYF. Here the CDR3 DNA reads TGTGCCAGCAGCACGGGTATCGAGCAGTACTTC. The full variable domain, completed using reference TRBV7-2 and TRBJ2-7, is GAGVSQSPSNKVTEKGKDVELRCDPISGHTALYWYRQSLGQGLEFLIYFQGNSAPDKSGLPSDRFSAERTGGSVSTLTIQRTQQEDSAVYLCASSTGIEQYFGPGTRLTVT.

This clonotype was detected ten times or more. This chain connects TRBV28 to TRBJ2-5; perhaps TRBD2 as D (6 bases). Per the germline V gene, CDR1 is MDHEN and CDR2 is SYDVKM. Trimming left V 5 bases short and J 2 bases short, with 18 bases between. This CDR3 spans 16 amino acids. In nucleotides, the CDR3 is TGTGCCAGCAGTCTTTCCAACCCGGAGGGTCAAGAGACCCAGTACTTC. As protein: CASSLSNPEGQETQYF.

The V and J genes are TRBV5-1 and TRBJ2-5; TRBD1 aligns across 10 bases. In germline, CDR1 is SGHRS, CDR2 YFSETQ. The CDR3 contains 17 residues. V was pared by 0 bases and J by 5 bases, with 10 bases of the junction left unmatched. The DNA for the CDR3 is TGCGCCAGCAGCTTGGAGGGACAGGGGCCCCGGCGGGAGACCCAGTACTTC. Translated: CASSLEGQGPRRETQYF.

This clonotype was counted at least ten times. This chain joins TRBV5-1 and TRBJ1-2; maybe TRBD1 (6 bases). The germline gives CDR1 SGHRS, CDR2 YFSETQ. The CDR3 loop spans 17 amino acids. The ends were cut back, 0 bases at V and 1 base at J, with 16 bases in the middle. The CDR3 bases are TGCGCCAGCAGCTTGGACCTTAATACAGGGTTTAACTATGGCTACACCTTC. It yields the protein CASSLDLNTGFNYGYTF. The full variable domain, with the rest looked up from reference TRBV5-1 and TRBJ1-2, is KAGVTQTPRYLIKTRGQQVTLSCSPISGHRSVSWYQQTPGQGLQFLFEYFSETQRNKGNFPGRFSGRQFSNSRSEMNVSTLELGDSALYLCASSLDLNTGFNYGYTFGSGTRLTVV.

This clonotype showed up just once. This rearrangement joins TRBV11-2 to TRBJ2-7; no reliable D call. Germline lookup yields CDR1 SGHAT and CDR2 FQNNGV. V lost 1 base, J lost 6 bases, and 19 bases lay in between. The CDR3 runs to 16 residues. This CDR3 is CASSLVPGLIKSEQYF. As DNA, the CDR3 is TGTGCCAGCAGCTTAGTTCCGGGCCTCATAAAAAGCGAGCAGTACTTC.

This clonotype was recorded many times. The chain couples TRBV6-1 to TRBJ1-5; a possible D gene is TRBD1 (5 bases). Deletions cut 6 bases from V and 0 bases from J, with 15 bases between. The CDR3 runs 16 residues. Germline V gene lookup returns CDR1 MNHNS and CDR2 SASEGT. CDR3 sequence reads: CASSGNQGLSNQPQHF. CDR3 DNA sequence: TGTGCCAGCAGCGGTAATCAGGGACTTAGCAATCAGCCCCAGCATTTT.

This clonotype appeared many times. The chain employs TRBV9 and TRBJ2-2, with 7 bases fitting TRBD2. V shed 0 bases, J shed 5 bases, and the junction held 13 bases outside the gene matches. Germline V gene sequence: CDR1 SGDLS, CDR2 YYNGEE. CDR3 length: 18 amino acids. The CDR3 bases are TGTGCCAGCAGCGTAGGCCTCCGGGACTACGTCGCGACCGGGGAGCTGTTTTTT. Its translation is CASSVGLRDYVATGELFF.

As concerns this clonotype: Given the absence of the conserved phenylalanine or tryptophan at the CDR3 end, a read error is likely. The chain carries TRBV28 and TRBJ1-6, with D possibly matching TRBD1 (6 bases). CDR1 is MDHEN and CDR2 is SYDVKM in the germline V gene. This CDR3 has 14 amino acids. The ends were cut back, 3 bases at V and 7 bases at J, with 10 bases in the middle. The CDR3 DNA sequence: TGTGCCAGCAGTTTTGTAGGGGGAAATTCACCCCTCCACCTT. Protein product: CASSFVGGNSPLHL.

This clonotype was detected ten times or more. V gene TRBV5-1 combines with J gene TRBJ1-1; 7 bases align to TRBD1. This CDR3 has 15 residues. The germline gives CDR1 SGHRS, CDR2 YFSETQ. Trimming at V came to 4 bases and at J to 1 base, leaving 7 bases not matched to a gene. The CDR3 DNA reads TGCGCCAGCAGCCCGAGGACAGGTCAGAACACTGAAGCTTTCTTT. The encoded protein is CASSPRTGQNTEAFF.

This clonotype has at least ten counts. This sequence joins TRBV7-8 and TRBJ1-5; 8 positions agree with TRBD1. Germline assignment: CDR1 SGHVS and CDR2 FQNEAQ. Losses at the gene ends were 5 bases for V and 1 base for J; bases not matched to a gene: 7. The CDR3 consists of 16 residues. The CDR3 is CASSILQGGSNQPQHF. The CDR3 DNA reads TGTGCCAGCAGCATACTACAGGGGGGAAGCAATCAGCCCCAGCATTTT.

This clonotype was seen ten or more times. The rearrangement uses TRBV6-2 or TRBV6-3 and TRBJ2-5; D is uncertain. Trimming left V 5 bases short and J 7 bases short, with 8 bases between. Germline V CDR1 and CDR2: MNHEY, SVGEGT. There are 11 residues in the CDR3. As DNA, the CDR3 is TGTGCCAGCAGTCCTTCAGGGACCCAGTACTTC. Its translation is CASSPSGTQYF.

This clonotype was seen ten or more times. Here the CDR3 DNA reads TGTGCCAGCAGCTCCCCCGGGACAGGATTCTACGAGCAGTACTTC. Its protein product is CASSSPGTGFYEQYF. The chain carries TRBV6-5 and TRBJ2-7, with TRBD1 identical over 8 bases. The ends lost 6 bases at V and 3 bases at J; junction bases unmatched: 10. Germline V gene sequence: CDR1 MNHEY, CDR2 SVGAGI. The CDR3 spans 15 residues.

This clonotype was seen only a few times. CDR3 region: CASSTRQETQYF. The CDR3 nucleotides are TGTGCCAGCAGTACCAGACAAGAGACCCAGTACTTC. The chain links TRBV6-1 to TRBJ2-5; unclear D gene. This CDR3 has 12 amino acids. Germline CDR1 and CDR2: MNHNS and SASEGT. Trimming removed 5 bases from V and 2 bases from J, with 6 bases in between.

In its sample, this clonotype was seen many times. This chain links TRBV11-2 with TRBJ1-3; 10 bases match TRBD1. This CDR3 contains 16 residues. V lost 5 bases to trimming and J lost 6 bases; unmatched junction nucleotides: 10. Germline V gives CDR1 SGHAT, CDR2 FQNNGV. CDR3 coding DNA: TGTGCCAGCAGCCATCGACAGGGGGCGCGGGAAAACACCATATATTTT. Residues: CASSHRQGARENTIYF.

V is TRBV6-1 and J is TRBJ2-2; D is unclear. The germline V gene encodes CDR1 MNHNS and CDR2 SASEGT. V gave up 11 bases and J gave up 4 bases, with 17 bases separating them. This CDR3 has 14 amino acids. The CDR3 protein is CASQSVGRTGELFF. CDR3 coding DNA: TGTGCCTCCCAGAGTGTAGGGCGCACCGGGGAGCTGTTTTTT.

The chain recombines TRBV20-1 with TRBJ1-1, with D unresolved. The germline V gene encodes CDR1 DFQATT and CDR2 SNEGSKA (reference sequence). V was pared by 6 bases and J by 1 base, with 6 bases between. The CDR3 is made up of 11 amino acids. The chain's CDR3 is CSAVGNTEAFF. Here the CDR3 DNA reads TGCAGTGCCGTGGGGAACACTGAAGCTTTCTTT.

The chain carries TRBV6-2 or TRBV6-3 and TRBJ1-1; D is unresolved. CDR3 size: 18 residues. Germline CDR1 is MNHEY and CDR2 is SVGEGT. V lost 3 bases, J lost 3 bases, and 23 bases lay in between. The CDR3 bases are TGTGCCAGCAGTTATGGTGGAGGGCAGCCCAGCAGATACACTGAAGCTTTCTTT. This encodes CASSYGGGQPSRYTEAFF.

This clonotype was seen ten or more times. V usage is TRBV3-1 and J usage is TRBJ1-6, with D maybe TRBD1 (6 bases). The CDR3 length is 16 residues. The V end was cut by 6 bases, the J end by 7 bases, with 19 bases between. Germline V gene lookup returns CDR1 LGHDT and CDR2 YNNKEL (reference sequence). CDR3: CASRGTGSALNSPLHF. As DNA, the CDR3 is TGTGCCAGCAGAGGTACAGGGAGCGCGCTAAATTCACCCCTCCACTTT.

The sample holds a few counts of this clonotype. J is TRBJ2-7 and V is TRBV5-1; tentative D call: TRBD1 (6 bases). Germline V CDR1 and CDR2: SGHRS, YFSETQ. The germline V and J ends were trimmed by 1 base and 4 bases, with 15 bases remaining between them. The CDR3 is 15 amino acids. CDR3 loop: CASSLQRDISYEQYF. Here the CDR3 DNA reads TGCGCCAGCAGCTTGCAGAGGGACATCTCTTACGAGCAGTACTTC.

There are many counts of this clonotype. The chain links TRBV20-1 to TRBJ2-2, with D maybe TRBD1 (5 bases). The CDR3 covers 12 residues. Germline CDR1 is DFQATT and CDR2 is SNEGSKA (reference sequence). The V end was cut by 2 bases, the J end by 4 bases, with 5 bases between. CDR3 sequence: CSARRGTGELFF. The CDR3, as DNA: TGCAGTGCTAGAAGGGGCACCGGGGAGCTGTTTTTT.

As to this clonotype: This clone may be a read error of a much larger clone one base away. CDR3 DNA: TGTGTCAGCAGTTACGATTTCCTGGGCTCCTACGAGCAGTACTTC. This encodes CVSSYDFLGSYEQYF. This chain uses TRBV6-2 or TRBV6-3 with TRBJ2-7; D is unresolved. Germline loops: CDR1 MNHEY, CDR2 SVGEGT. The CDR3 is 15 amino acids.

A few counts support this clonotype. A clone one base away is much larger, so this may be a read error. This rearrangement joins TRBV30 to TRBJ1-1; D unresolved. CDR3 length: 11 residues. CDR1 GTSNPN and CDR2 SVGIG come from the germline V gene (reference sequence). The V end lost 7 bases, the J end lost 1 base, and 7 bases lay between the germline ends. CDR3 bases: TGTGCCTTGAACCGGAACACTGAAGCTTTCTTT. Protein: CALNRNTEAFF.

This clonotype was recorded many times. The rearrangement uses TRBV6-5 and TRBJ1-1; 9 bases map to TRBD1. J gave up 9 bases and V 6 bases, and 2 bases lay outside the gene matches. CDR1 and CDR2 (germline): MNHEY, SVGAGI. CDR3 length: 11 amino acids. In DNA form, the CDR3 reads TGTGCCAGCAGGGGGACAGGGAAAGCTTTCTTT. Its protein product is CASRGTGKAFF.

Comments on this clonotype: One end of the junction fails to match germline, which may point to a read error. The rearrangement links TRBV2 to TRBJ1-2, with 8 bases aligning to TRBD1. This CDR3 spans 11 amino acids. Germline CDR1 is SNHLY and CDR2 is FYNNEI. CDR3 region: CAIRTGNGYIF. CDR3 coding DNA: TGTGCCATCAGGACAGGGAACGGCTACATCTTC.

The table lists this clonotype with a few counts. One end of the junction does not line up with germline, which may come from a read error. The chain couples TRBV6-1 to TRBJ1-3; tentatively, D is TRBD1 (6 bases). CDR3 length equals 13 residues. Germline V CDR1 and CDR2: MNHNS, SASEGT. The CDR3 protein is CASFLGAGNTISF. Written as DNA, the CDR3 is TGTGCCAGCTTCCTGGGGGCTGGAAACACCATATCTTTT.

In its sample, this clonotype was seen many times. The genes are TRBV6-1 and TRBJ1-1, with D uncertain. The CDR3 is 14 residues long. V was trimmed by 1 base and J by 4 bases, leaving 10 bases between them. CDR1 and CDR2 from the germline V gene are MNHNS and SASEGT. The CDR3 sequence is CASSEVVGSTEAFF. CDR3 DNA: TGTGCCAGCAGTGAAGTTGTGGGTAGCACTGAAGCTTTCTTT.

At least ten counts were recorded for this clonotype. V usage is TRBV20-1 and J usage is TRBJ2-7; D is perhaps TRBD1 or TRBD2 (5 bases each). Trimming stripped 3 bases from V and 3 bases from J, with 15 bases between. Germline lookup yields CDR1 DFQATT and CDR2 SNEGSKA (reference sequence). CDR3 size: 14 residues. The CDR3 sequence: CSASSGQVSYEQYF. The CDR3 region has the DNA TGCAGTGCTAGCTCGGGGCAGGTGAGCTACGAGCAGTACTTC.

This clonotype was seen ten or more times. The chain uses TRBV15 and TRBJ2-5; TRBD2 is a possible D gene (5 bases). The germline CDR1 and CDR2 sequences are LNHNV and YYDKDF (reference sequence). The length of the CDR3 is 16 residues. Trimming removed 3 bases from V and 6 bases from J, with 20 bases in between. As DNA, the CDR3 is TGTGCCACCAGCAGCGGGAAAGGAGTGTTCTGGAAGACCCAGTACTTC. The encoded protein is CATSSGKGVFWKTQYF.